The present T cell receptor (beta chain) was sequenced within a study of blood T cells in healthy people across ages. This CDR3 spans 13 amino acids. Germline CDR1 SGHTA, CDR2 FQGNSA. Trimming took 4 bases from V and 0 from J, leaving 7 bases between them. A second PCR of roughly 6 to 12 cycles used a sample-barcoded 5' primer and a J-beta primer mix. TCRdb re-derived calls from the 5' RACE reads in MiXCR, one entry per CDR3 protein. The sample includes almost 800,000 distinct CDR3 sequences, about three fifths of them seen just once. This clonotype came up many times. The chain links TRBV7-2 to TRBJ2-7; D gene uncertain. The TCR was taken from a man under 40 in good health. Sequencing used blood. The DNA of the CDR3 is TGTGCCAGCAGCTCCGGGCCCTCCTACGAGCAGTACTTC. The encoded protein is CASSSGPSYEQYF.